The 5 T cell receptor beta chains below were found in one sample sequenced in a study of OX40 agonist ivuxolimab in advanced cancers. Sequenced by immunoSEQ multiplex PCR; TCRdb stores in-frame clones only, minus some. The sample includes 50,000 or so clones, roughly 89% of them seen just once. The sample consisted of CD4+ or CD8+ T cells sorted from blood, taken in a trial of the OX40 agonist ivuxolimab. These receptors all come from an adult with an advanced solid tumor such as melanoma, head and neck, liver or kidney cancer.

The chain employs TRBV10-3 and TRBJ2-6; 9 positions match TRBD1. The CDR3 consists of 16 residues. CDR1 is ENHRY, CDR2 SYGVKD, per germline. With V trimmed by 5 bases and J by 3 bases, 5 bases remained unmatched. The CDR3 sequence is CAISTGGADGANVLTF. Written as DNA, the CDR3 is TGTGCCATCAGTACAGGGGGCGCGGATGGGGCCAACGTCCTGACTTTC.

The chain carries TRBV2 and TRBJ2-1, with TRBD2 matching 14 bases. CDR3 size: 16 residues. Trimming at V came to 6 bases and at J to 1 base, leaving 2 bases not matched to a gene. Germline V gene sequence: CDR1 SNHLY, CDR2 FYNNEI. Written as DNA, the CDR3 is TGTGCCAGCAGCGGGACTAGCGGGAGTTCCTACAATGAGCAGTTCTTC. Amino acids: CASSGTSGSSYNEQFF.

The V call is TRBV7-9, the J call TRBJ2-1, with D maybe TRBD1 (6 bases). Looked up from germline, CDR1 is SEHNR and CDR2 is FQNEAQ (reference sequence). The length of the CDR3 is 13 residues. V was trimmed by 4 bases and J by 4 bases, leaving 8 bases between them. The CDR3 nucleotides are TGTGCCAGCAGCTCTACAGGGTACAATGAGCAGTTCTTC. Its protein is CASSSTGYNEQFF.

Regarding this clone: One end of the junction fails to match germline, which may point to a read error. Other DNA sequences of this sample code for an identical CDR3. The V and J genes are TRBV2 and TRBJ1-1; the match to TRBD1 covers 12 bases. The CDR3 spans 17 residues. Germline-derived CDR1 and CDR2 are SNHLY and FYNNEI. CDR3: CASTPGQGARRNTEAFF. For the CDR3, the DNA is TGTGCTAGCACCCCGGGACAGGGGGCGCGGAGGAACACTGAAGCTTTCTTT.

There are a few counts of this clone. The gene calls are TRBV29-1 and TRBJ1-1, with a possible D match to TRBD1 (6 bases). The CDR3 is 12 residues long. Germline loops: CDR1 SQVTM, CDR2 ANQGSEA. V was pared by 5 bases and J by 8 bases, with 15 bases between. The CDR3 protein is CSVRFAGTEAFF. DNA of the CDR3: TGCAGCGTTCGTTTCGCCGGGACAGAAGCTTTCTTT.